This T cell receptor (beta chain) was captured by sequencing in a study of response to subunit inactivated influenza vaccine. TCRdb fed the RT-PCR reads into MiXCR, producing one record per CDR3 protein. The sample carries about 540,000 distinct CDR3 sequences, around 21% recorded once. This same sample was also taken into another study, of T cells expressing NK-cell markers. From that report: For TCR beta, cDNA was produced by 5'RACE template switching with UMIs. Restriction of the sorted population to alpha-beta TCR T cells was achieved in several experiments with an anti-gamma-delta TCR antibody. The study found these clonotypes also leading the CD3+CD56-NKG2C+ fraction in four donors.

The sequence was collected from a man aged 45-65 years who received an inactivated influenza vaccine. Specimen: CD4+ T cells sorted from PBMCs, collected approximately 13 days after vaccination.

CDR3 sequence: CASSLRGGNHNEQFF. The CDR3 DNA follows: TGCGCCAGCAGCTTGCGAGGGGGCAATCACAATGAGCAGTTCTTC. The V gene is TRBV5-1, the J gene TRBJ2-1; 7 bases are a match to TRBD1. The CDR3 loop spans 15 amino acids. V was pared by 1 base and J by 5 bases, with 6 bases of the junction left unmatched. Germline V gene lookup returns CDR1 SGHRS and CDR2 YFSETQ. Full variable domain (remainder filled in from reference TRBV5-1 and TRBJ2-1): KAGVTQTPRYLIKTRGQQVTLSCSPISGHRSVSWYQQTPGQGLQFLFEYFSETQRNKGNFPGRFSGRQFSNSRSEMNVSTLELGDSALYLCASSLRGGNHNEQFFGPGTRLTVL.